This TCR beta chain was sequenced for a study of identical twins. The V gene end was trimmed by 5 bases and the J gene end by 9 bases; junction bases not matched to a gene: 12. The CDR3 length is 15 residues. From the 5' RACE reads, TCRdb called clonotypes with MiXCR, one entry per CDR3 protein. The table lists some 330,000 distinct CDR3 sequences, about 9% of them singletons. The receptor was derived from a woman aged 45-60 years in good health. The chain uses TRBV12-3 or TRBV12-4 and TRBJ2-1; 8 positions agree with TRBD1. Sequenced input: naive T cells sorted from blood. CDR3 sequence (DNA): TGTGCCAGCAGTATAGGGACAGGTACTACGACTGAGCAGTTCTTC. This translates into CASSIGTGTTTEQFF.